This passage covers 4 T cell receptor beta chains from one sample sequenced in a study of vaccination effects on CD4 cells after COVID-19. Upon completion of around 9 days in culture, CD4+ T cells were isolated. Their cognate antigens are unknown. Generated by immunoSEQ multiplex PCR, the TCRdb table keeps only in-frame clones and is missing some. This table holds approximately 60,000 clones, 55% to 75% found once. The sample was CD4+ T cells from PBMCs cultured without peptide, taken before COVID-19 vaccination. Receptors were obtained from a human donor who had a prior SARS-CoV-2 infection.

This clone was found a few times. This rearrangement joins TRBV5-1 to TRBJ2-1; TRBD2 agrees at 9 bases. Germline V gene sequence: CDR1 SGHRS, CDR2 YFSETQ. Trimming took 0 bases from V and 4 from J; bases not matched to a gene: 2. This CDR3 has 15 residues. Written as DNA, the CDR3 is TGCGCCAGCAGCTTGGTGGCGGGAGGGTACAATGAGCAGTTCTTC. It yields the protein CASSLVAGGYNEQFF. Based on the CDR3 plus reference TRBV5-1 and TRBJ2-1, the full variable domain is KAGVTQTPRYLIKTRGQQVTLSCSPISGHRSVSWYQQTPGQGLQFLFEYFSETQRNKGNFPGRFSGRQFSNSRSEMNVSTLELGDSALYLCASSLVAGGYNEQFFGPGTRLTVL.

In nucleotides, the CDR3 is TGTGCCAGCAGTGAAGCGCTTTGGGACAGGGAAGAGACCCAGTACTTC. Translated, it gives CASSEALWDREETQYF. This chain joins TRBV2 and TRBJ2-5; TRBD1 agrees at 9 bases. Per germline, CDR1 SNHLY and CDR2 FYNNEI. V shed 0 bases, J shed 3 bases, and the junction held 5 bases outside the gene matches. The CDR3 covers 16 residues.

Regarding this clone: Other nucleotide sequences from this sample produce the same CDR3. This chain links TRBV10-3 with TRBJ1-1; no firm D call. The CDR3 is 13 amino acids. The V gene lost 4 bases and the J gene lost 1 base, with 7 bases spanning the gap. Germline V lookup: CDR1 ENHRY, CDR2 SYGVKD. CDR3 sequence: CAISVDGNTEAFF. CDR3 DNA sequence: TGTGCCATCAGTGTCGACGGGAACACTGAAGCTTTCTTT.

The genes are TRBV29-1 and TRBJ2-3; D unresolved. Trimming left V 2 bases short and J 2 bases short, with 8 bases between. There are 13 residues in the CDR3. Germline loops: CDR1 SQVTM, CDR2 ANQGSEA. CDR3 nucleotide sequence: TGCAGCGTTGAAAAACAGATCACAGATACGCAGTATTTT. Translated: CSVEKQITDTQYF.